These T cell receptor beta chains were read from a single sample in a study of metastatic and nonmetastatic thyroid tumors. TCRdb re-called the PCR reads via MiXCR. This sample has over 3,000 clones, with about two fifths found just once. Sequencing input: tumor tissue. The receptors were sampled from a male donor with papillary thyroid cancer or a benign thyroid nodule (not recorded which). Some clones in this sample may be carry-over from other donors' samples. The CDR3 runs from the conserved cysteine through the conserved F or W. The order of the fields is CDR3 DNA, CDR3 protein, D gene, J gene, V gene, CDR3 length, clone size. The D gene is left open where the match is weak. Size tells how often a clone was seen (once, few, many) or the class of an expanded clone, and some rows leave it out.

CDR3nt: TGTGCCAGCAGTGACGGGAGCACAGATACGCAGTATTTT
CDR3aa: CASSDGSTDTQYF
d_gene: -
j_gene: TRBJ2-3
v_gene: TRBV6-4
len: 13
abundance: -

CDR3nt: TGTGCTAGTGGTTTGGGGACAGGGGAAGGCTACACCTTC
CDR3aa: CASGLGTGEGYTF
d_gene: TRBD1
j_gene: TRBJ1-2
v_gene: TRBV12-5
len: 13
abundance: few

CDR3nt: TGTGCCAGCACCGAGGGGTCACCCCTCCACTTT
CDR3aa: CASTEGSPLHF
d_gene: -
j_gene: TRBJ1-6
v_gene: TRBV6-2/TRBV6-3
len: 11
abundance: few

CDR3nt: TGTGCCAGCAGCAGAGCAGCGGGAGGCCCCGTGGGGTTGTTCTTC
CDR3aa: CASSRAAGGPVGLFF
d_gene: TRBD2
j_gene: TRBJ2-1
v_gene: TRBV7-3
len: 15
abundance: -

CDR3nt: TGTGCCAGCAGCTTCGCAGGGGGCTCCTACGAGCAGTACTTC
CDR3aa: CASSFAGGSYEQYF
d_gene: TRBD1
j_gene: TRBJ2-7
v_gene: TRBV11-2
len: 14
abundance: -

CDR3nt: TGTGCCTGGAGTGTTTGGGGCTATGGCTACACCTTC
CDR3aa: CAWSVWGYGYTF
d_gene: -
j_gene: TRBJ1-2
v_gene: TRBV30
len: 12
abundance: -

CDR3nt: TGTGCCAGCAGTTTAGGGGACAGGGACTACGAGCAGTACTTC
CDR3aa: CASSLGDRDYEQYF
d_gene: TRBD1
j_gene: TRBJ2-7
v_gene: TRBV12-3/TRBV12-4
len: 14
abundance: few

CDR3nt: TGTGCCAGCAGTTACTCGACGGAGAACTACGAGCAGTACTTC
CDR3aa: CASSYSTENYEQYF
d_gene: -
j_gene: TRBJ2-7
v_gene: TRBV6-2/TRBV6-3
len: 14
abundance: -

CDR3nt: TGTGCCAGCAGCTTCGTTAGCGGGAGGTACAATGAGCAGTTCTTC
CDR3aa: CASSFVSGRYNEQFF
d_gene: TRBD2
j_gene: TRBJ2-1
v_gene: TRBV7-3
len: 15
abundance: -

CDR3nt: TGCAGTGCTAGGGGGGTCGGACAGGGTAAATACGAGCAGTACTTC
CDR3aa: CSARGVGQGKYEQYF
d_gene: TRBD1
j_gene: TRBJ2-7
v_gene: TRBV20-1
len: 15
abundance: -

CDR3nt: TGTGCCAGCAGTTTAGCTGGGTACGAGCAGTACTTC
CDR3aa: CASSLAGYEQYF
d_gene: -
j_gene: TRBJ2-7
v_gene: TRBV12-3/TRBV12-4
len: 12
abundance: few

CDR3nt: TGTGCCAGCAGTTACGGGCAGGGCAACTATGGCTACACCTTC
CDR3aa: CASSYGQGNYGYTF
d_gene: -
j_gene: TRBJ1-2
v_gene: TRBV6-5
len: 14
abundance: -

CDR3nt: TGCGCCAGCAGCTTGTCGTGGTTCGGGAACACTGAAGCTTTCTTT
CDR3aa: CASSLSWFGNTEAFF
d_gene: -
j_gene: TRBJ1-1
v_gene: TRBV5-1
len: 15
abundance: few

CDR3nt: TGTGCCAGCAGCTCTCCGGGGACAGGGGGGCCCGAAGCTTTCTTT
CDR3aa: CASSSPGTGGPEAFF
d_gene: TRBD1
j_gene: TRBJ1-1
v_gene: TRBV7-9
len: 15
abundance: -

CDR3nt: TGTGCCAGCAGGTTGACTAGCGGGGGGGCCGACGGGGAGCTGTTTTTT
CDR3aa: CASRLTSGGADGELFF
d_gene: TRBD2
j_gene: TRBJ2-2
v_gene: TRBV6-5
len: 16
abundance: few

CDR3nt: TGTGCCAGCAGCGAGTGGGCTGAGACTAGCGGGAGGGCCGAAGCCGGGGAGCTGTTTTTT
CDR3aa: CASSEWAETSGRAEAGELFF
d_gene: TRBD2
j_gene: TRBJ2-2
v_gene: TRBV7-2
len: 20
abundance: -

CDR3nt: TGCGCCAGCAGCCCTCCCACCTACGAGCAGTACTTC
CDR3aa: CASSPPTYEQYF
d_gene: -
j_gene: TRBJ2-7
v_gene: TRBV5-1
len: 12
abundance: -

CDR3nt: TGTGCCAGCCGGGTCGGGGGCGCCAACTATGGCTACACCTTC
CDR3aa: CASRVGGANYGYTF
d_gene: -
j_gene: TRBJ1-2
v_gene: TRBV6-1
len: 14
abundance: few

CDR3nt: TGTGCCAGCAGTCTGCGGGGCTCCTACAATGAGCAGTTCTTC
CDR3aa: CASSLRGSYNEQFF
d_gene: -
j_gene: TRBJ2-1
v_gene: TRBV6-1
len: 14
abundance: few

CDR3nt: TGTGCCAGCAGCTTAACTACGGGACAGATAAAAAATGAGCAGTTCTTC
CDR3aa: CASSLTTGQIKNEQFF
d_gene: TRBD1
j_gene: TRBJ2-1
v_gene: TRBV12-3/TRBV12-4
len: 16
abundance: -

CDR3nt: TGTGCCAGTAGTATAGCCCCCCAGGGTCACTATGGCTACACCTTC
CDR3aa: CASSIAPQGHYGYTF
d_gene: -
j_gene: TRBJ1-2
v_gene: TRBV19
len: 15
abundance: few

CDR3nt: TGTGCCAGCAGTTACGGGTTCGCTAACTATGGCTACACCTTC
CDR3aa: CASSYGFANYGYTF
d_gene: -
j_gene: TRBJ1-2
v_gene: TRBV6-2/TRBV6-3
len: 14
abundance: few

CDR3nt: TGTGCCAGCAATCCGAGCGGGAGCTCCTACAATGAGCAGTTCTTC
CDR3aa: CASNPSGSSYNEQFF
d_gene: TRBD2
j_gene: TRBJ2-1
v_gene: TRBV5-5
len: 15
abundance: -

CDR3nt: TGTGCCAGCCCTGAGGCAGGGGTGGTGGAGCAGTACTTC
CDR3aa: CASPEAGVVEQYF
d_gene: -
j_gene: TRBJ2-7
v_gene: TRBV7-8
len: 13
abundance: once

CDR3nt: TGTGCCACCAGTGGTGGCGTGGCGAAGGGAACAGATACGCAGTATTTT
CDR3aa: CATSGGVAKGTDTQYF
d_gene: -
j_gene: TRBJ2-3
v_gene: TRBV24-1
len: 16
abundance: few

CDR3nt: TGTGCCACCAGTGATTTCGGACAGGGGGATGATGAGCAGTTCTTC
CDR3aa: CATSDFGQGDDEQFF
d_gene: TRBD1
j_gene: TRBJ2-1
v_gene: TRBV24-1
len: 15
abundance: hyperexpanded

CDR3nt: TGTGCCAGCAGCCCGGGACACTTACACGAGCAGTACTTC
CDR3aa: CASSPGHLHEQYF
d_gene: -
j_gene: TRBJ2-7
v_gene: TRBV11-3
len: 13
abundance: once

CDR3nt: TGTGCCAGTAGGGGTGCCAGCTCTGGGGCCAACGTCCTGACTTTC
CDR3aa: CASRGASSGANVLTF
d_gene: -
j_gene: TRBJ2-6
v_gene: TRBV19
len: 15
abundance: few

CDR3nt: TGTGCCAGCAGCCCTTCGGCCTACGAGCAGTACTTC
CDR3aa: CASSPSAYEQYF
d_gene: -
j_gene: TRBJ2-7
v_gene: TRBV16
len: 12
abundance: few

CDR3nt: TGTGCCAGCAGTGAAGCCGGGACAGCCTATGGCTACACCTTC
CDR3aa: CASSEAGTAYGYTF
d_gene: TRBD1
j_gene: TRBJ1-2
v_gene: TRBV6-1
len: 14
abundance: few

CDR3nt: TGTGCCAGTAGTATCACAGGGGTTCGGAATCAGCCCCAGCATTTT
CDR3aa: CASSITGVRNQPQHF
d_gene: TRBD1
j_gene: TRBJ1-5
v_gene: TRBV19
len: 15
abundance: few

CDR3nt: TGTGCCAGCAGCTATGGACTAGCGGGAGAGGCCGAGCAGTACTTC
CDR3aa: CASSYGLAGEAEQYF
d_gene: TRBD2
j_gene: TRBJ2-7
v_gene: TRBV28
len: 15
abundance: few

CDR3nt: TGTGCCAGCAGCCAAGGGAGGCAGGACACCGGTGGCTACACCTTC
CDR3aa: CASSQGRQDTGGYTF
d_gene: -
j_gene: TRBJ1-2
v_gene: TRBV3-1
len: 15
abundance: medium-sized

CDR3nt: TGTGCCAGCAGTTACTCGACTAACGGGGCTGGAAACACCATATATTTT
CDR3aa: CASSYSTNGAGNTIYF
d_gene: -
j_gene: TRBJ1-3
v_gene: TRBV6-2/TRBV6-3
len: 16
abundance: few

CDR3nt: TGTGCCAGTAGTTTCGGGACTATCGGTGAGACGTTCTTC
CDR3aa: CASSFGTIGETFF
d_gene: TRBD2
j_gene: TRBJ2-5
v_gene: TRBV19
len: 13
abundance: -

CDR3nt: TGTGCCAGCAGTTCGACTTCTACCTACGAGCAGTACTTC
CDR3aa: CASSSTSTYEQYF
d_gene: -
j_gene: TRBJ2-7
v_gene: TRBV12-3/TRBV12-4
len: 13
abundance: few

CDR3nt: TGTGCCAGCAGCTTAGGCAGTCAGCCCCAGCATTTT
CDR3aa: CASSLGSQPQHF
d_gene: -
j_gene: TRBJ1-5
v_gene: TRBV7-9
len: 12
abundance: few

CDR3nt: TGTGCCAGCAGTTTTAGTAGAGCAGCCGAGCAGTACTTC
CDR3aa: CASSFSRAAEQYF
d_gene: -
j_gene: TRBJ2-7
v_gene: TRBV12-3/TRBV12-4
len: 13
abundance: few

CDR3nt: TGTGCCAGCTCACCAGGGGACTGGGACACCATATATTTT
CDR3aa: CASSPGDWDTIYF
d_gene: -
j_gene: TRBJ1-3
v_gene: TRBV18
len: 13
abundance: -

CDR3nt: TGCGCCAGCAGCTCGAGACAGGGCGACTTTACGGGCTACACCTTC
CDR3aa: CASSSRQGDFTGYTF
d_gene: TRBD1
j_gene: TRBJ1-2
v_gene: TRBV5-1
len: 15
abundance: -

CDR3nt: TGTGCCAGCAGCTGGACAAAGAATGAAAAACTGTTTTTT
CDR3aa: CASSWTKNEKLFF
d_gene: -
j_gene: TRBJ1-4
v_gene: TRBV6-5
len: 13
abundance: few

CDR3nt: TGTGCCAGCAGTTTGGGACTCTCCGAGCAGTACTTC
CDR3aa: CASSLGLSEQYF
d_gene: -
j_gene: TRBJ2-7
v_gene: TRBV6-2/TRBV6-3
len: 12
abundance: few

CDR3nt: TGTGCCAGCAGCAAGGGGACTGGCTACACCTTC
CDR3aa: CASSKGTGYTF
d_gene: -
j_gene: TRBJ1-2
v_gene: TRBV12-3/TRBV12-4
len: 11
abundance: -

CDR3nt: TGTGCCAGCAGGGGACATGCAACTAATGAAAAACTGTTTTTT
CDR3aa: CASRGHATNEKLFF
d_gene: -
j_gene: TRBJ1-4
v_gene: TRBV28
len: 14
abundance: -

CDR3nt: TGTGCCAGCAGCGTAGGAGGTAGGTCGGATACGCAGTATTTT
CDR3aa: CASSVGGRSDTQYF
d_gene: -
j_gene: TRBJ2-3
v_gene: TRBV18
len: 14
abundance: -

CDR3nt: TGTGCCAGCAGTGAGGGGTCAGTTCAAACCGGGGAGCTGTTTTTT
CDR3aa: CASSEGSVQTGELFF
d_gene: -
j_gene: TRBJ2-2
v_gene: TRBV6-4
len: 15
abundance: few